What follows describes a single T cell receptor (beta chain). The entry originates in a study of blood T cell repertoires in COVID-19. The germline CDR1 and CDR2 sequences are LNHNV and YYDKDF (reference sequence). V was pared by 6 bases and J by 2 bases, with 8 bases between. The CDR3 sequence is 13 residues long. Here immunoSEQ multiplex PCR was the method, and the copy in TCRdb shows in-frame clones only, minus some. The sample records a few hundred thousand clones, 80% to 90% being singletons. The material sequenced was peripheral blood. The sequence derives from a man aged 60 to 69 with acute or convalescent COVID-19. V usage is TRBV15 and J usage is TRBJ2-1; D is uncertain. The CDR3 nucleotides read TGTGCCACCAGGGCGGTCCCCTACAATGAGCAGTTCTTC. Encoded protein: CATRAVPYNEQFF.